This is a list of T cell receptor beta chains from one sample in a study of identical twins. Using its own MiXCR run on the 5' RACE reads, TCRdb lists one record per CDR3 protein. The sample holds roughly 570,000 distinct CDR3 sequences, roughly 9.9% seen once. These data were likewise used in another study, on yellow fever vaccine responses in identical twins.

The sequencing sample was made of PBMCs. The source is a woman under 30 in good health. Each CDR3 is given with its conserved first and last residue. Fields, in order: J gene, clone size, D gene, V gene, CDR3 protein, CDR3 DNA. The D gene is left open where the match is weak. Part of the rows lack a size; the others show once, few, many or a class for expanded clones.

J: TRBJ1-2
size: -
D: -
V: TRBV10-3
CDR3: CAISELEGYTF
DNA: TGTGCCATCAGTGAGTTGGAGGGCTACACCTTC

J: TRBJ2-7
size: many
D: -
V: TRBV11-2
CDR3: CASSLGGGTGYSYEQYF
DNA: TGTGCCAGCAGCTTAGGCGGGGGGACAGGCTACTCCTACGAGCAGTACTTC

J: TRBJ2-1
size: few
D: -
V: TRBV18
CDR3: CASSPPIWGNEQFF
DNA: TGTGCCAGCTCACCACCGATATGGGGCAATGAGCAGTTCTTC

J: TRBJ2-3
size: many
D: -
V: TRBV29-1
CDR3: CSVVQGSDTQYF
DNA: TGCAGCGTTGTACAGGGCTCAGATACGCAGTATTTT

J: TRBJ2-2
size: -
D: TRBD2
V: TRBV6-5
CDR3: CASSYYSGANTGELFF
DNA: TGTGCCAGCAGTTATTATAGCGGGGCAAACACCGGGGAGCTGTTTTTT

J: TRBJ2-1
size: many
D: TRBD1
V: TRBV18
CDR3: CASSPMSGQGAIGNEQFF
DNA: TGTGCCAGCTCACCAATGTCGGGACAGGGGGCAATTGGCAATGAGCAGTTCTTC

J: TRBJ2-1
size: -
D: TRBD1
V: TRBV4-3
CDR3: CASSHGFGTDIVDEQFF
DNA: TGCGCCAGCAGCCATGGATTCGGGACAGATATCGTCGATGAGCAGTTCTTC

J: TRBJ1-5
size: few
D: TRBD1
V: TRBV5-1
CDR3: CASSPSSGGQGAPWPQHF
DNA: TGCGCCAGCAGCCCATCCTCGGGAGGGCAGGGGGCGCCGTGGCCCCAGCATTTT

J: TRBJ2-2
size: -
D: TRBD1
V: TRBV29-1
CDR3: CSVPGQGNGELFF
DNA: TGCAGCGTTCCGGGACAGGGGAACGGGGAGCTGTTTTTT

J: TRBJ1-5
size: many
D: -
V: TRBV2
CDR3: CASNDPRSNQPQHF
DNA: TGTGCCAGCAATGACCCGCGTAGCAATCAGCCCCAGCATTTT

J: TRBJ2-5
size: -
D: -
V: TRBV28
CDR3: CASSYRVGTQYF
DNA: TGTGCCAGCAGCTACAGGGTTGGGACCCAGTACTTC

J: TRBJ2-7
size: -
D: TRBD1
V: TRBV3-1
CDR3: CASSPGGNRYEQYF
DNA: TGTGCCAGCAGCCCAGGGGGCAATCGGTACGAGCAGTACTTC